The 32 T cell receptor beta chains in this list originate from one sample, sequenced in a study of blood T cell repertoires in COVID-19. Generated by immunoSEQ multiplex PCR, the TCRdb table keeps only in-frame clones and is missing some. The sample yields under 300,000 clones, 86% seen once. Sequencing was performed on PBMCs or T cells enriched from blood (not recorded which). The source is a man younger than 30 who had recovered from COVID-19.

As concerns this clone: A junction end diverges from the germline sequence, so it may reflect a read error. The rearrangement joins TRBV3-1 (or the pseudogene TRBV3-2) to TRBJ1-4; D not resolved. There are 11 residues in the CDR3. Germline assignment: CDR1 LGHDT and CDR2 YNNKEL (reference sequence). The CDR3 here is CLSLDGEKLFF. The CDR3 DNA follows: TGCCTTTCGTTAGATGGTGAAAAACTGTTTTTT.

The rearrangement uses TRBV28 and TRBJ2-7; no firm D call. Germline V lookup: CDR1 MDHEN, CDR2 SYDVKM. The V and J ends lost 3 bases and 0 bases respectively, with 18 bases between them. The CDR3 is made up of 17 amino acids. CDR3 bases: TGTGCCAGCAGTTTGGCTCTCACGGCAGGCGTCTCCTACGAGCAGTACTTC. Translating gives CASSLALTAGVSYEQYF.

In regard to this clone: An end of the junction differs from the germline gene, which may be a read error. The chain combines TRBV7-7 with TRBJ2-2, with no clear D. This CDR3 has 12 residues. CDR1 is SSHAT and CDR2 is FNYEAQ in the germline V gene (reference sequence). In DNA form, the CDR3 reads TGTGCTAGCAGCTTAGGGCCCGGGGAGCTGTTTTTT. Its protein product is CASSLGPGELFF.

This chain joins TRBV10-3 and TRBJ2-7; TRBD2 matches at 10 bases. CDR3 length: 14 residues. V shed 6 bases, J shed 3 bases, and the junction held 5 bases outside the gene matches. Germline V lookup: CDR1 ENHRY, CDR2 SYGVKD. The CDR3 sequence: CAISPGLAFYEQYF. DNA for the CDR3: TGTGCCATCAGCCCGGGACTAGCGTTCTACGAGCAGTACTTC.

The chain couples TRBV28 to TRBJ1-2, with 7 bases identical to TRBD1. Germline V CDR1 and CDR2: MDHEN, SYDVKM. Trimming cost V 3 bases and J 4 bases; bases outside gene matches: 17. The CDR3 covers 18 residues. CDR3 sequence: CASSFEGRGVVKGYGYTF. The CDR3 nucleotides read TGTGCCAGCAGTTTTGAGGGCAGGGGGGTAGTTAAAGGCTATGGCTACACCTTC.

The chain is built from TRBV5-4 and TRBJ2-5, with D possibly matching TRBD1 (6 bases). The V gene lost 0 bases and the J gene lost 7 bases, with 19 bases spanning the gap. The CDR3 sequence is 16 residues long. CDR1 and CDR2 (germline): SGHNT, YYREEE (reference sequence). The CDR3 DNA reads TGTGCCAGCAGCTTGGTGGTAGGGGGTTCGGTCGTGACCCAGTACTTC. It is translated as CASSLVVGGSVVTQYF.

In DNA form, the CDR3 reads TGTGCCAGCAGCCCCGGAATATGGACCGAGGGACTAAACGGGGAGACCCAGTACTTC. Amino acids: CASSPGIWTEGLNGETQYF. The chain is built from TRBV11-3 and TRBJ2-5; 7 nucleotides line up with TRBD2. Losses at the gene ends were 5 bases for V and 5 bases for J; bases not matched to a gene: 23. Looked up from germline, CDR1 is SGHNT and CDR2 is YENEEA. This CDR3 spans 19 amino acids.

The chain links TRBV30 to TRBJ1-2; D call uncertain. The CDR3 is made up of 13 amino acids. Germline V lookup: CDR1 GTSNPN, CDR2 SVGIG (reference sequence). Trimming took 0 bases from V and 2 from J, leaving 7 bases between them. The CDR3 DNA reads TGTGCCTGGAGTGTGAGATCAAACTATGGCTACACCTTC. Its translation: CAWSVRSNYGYTF.

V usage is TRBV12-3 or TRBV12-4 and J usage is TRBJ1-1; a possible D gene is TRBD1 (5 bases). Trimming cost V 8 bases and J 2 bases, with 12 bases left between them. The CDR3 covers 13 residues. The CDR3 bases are TGTGCCAGCCTTTTACAGGTAAACACTGAAGCTTTCTTT. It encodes CASLLQVNTEAFF.

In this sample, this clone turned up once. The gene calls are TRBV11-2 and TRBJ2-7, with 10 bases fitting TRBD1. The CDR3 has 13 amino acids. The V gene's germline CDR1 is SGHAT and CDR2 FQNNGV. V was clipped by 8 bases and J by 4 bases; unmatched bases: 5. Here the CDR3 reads CASRRTGGYEQYF. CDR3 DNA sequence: TGTGCCAGCCGACGGACAGGGGGGTACGAGCAGTACTTC.

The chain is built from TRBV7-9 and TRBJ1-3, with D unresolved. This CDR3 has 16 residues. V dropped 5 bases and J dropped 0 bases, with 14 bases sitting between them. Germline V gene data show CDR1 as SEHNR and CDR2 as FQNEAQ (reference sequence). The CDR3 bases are TGTGCCAGCAGCGAACCTCAAGAGAGCTCTGGAAACACCATATATTTT. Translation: CASSEPQESSGNTIYF.

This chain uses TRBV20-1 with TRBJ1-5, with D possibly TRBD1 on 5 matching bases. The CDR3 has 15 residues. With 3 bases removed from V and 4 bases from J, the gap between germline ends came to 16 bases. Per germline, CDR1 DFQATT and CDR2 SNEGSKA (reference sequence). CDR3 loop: CSASGAGRPNQPQHF. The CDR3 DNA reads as TGCAGTGCTAGTGGGGCCGGAAGGCCAAATCAGCCCCAGCATTTT.

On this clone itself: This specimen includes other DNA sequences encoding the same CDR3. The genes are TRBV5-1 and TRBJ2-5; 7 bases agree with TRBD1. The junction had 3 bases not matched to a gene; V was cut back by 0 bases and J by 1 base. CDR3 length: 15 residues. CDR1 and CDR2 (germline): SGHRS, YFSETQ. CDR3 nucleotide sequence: TGCGCCAGCAGCTTGGTGGGGACAGTCCAAGAGACCCAGTACTTC. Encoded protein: CASSLVGTVQETQYF.

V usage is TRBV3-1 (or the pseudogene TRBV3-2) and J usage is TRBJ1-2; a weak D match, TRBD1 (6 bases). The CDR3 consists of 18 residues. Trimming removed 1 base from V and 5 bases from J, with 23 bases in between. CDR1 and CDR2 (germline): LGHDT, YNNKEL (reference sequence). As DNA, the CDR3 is TGTGCCAGCAGCCAAGTTCTCGTGGACAGCAGGCAGGGTTATGGCTACACCTTC. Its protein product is CASSQVLVDSRQGYGYTF.

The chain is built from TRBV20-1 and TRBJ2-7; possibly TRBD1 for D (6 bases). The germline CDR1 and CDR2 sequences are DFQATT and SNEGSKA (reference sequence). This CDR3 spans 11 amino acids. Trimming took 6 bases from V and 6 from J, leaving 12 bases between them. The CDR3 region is CSALTGLEQYF. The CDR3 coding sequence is TGCAGTGCCTTAACAGGGCTCGAGCAGTACTTC.

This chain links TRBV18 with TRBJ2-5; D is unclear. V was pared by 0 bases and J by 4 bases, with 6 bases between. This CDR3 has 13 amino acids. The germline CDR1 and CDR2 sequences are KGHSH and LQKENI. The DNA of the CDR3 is TGTGCCAGCTCACCACCAATCAGAGAGACCCAGTACTTC. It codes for CASSPPIRETQYF.

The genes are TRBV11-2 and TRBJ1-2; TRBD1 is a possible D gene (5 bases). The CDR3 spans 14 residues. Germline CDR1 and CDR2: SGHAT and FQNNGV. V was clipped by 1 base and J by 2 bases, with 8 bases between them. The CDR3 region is CASSLAGENYGYTF. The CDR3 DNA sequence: TGTGCCAGCAGCTTAGCGGGGGAGAACTATGGCTACACCTTC.

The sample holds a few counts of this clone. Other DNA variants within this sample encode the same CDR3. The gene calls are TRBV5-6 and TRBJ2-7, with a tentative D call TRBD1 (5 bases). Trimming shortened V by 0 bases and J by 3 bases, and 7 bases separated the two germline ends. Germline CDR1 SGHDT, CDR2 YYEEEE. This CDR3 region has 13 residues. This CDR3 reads CASSLVQGYEQYF. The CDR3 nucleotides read TGTGCCAGCAGCTTGGTCCAGGGCTACGAGCAGTACTTC.

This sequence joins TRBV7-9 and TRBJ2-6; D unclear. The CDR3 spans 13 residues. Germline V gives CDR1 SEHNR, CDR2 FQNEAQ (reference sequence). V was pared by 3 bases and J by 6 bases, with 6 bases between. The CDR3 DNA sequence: TGTGCCAGCAGCTTCCCTTCGGCCAACGTCCTGACTTTC. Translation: CASSFPSANVLTF.

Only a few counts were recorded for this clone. CDR3 loop: CACQQGGTEAFF. CDR3 bases: TGTGCCTGCCAACAGGGGGGCACTGAAGCTTTCTTT. This chain connects TRBV3-1 (or the pseudogene TRBV3-2) to TRBJ1-1, with 8 bases matching TRBD1. The CDR3 extends over 12 amino acids. V gave up 11 bases and J gave up 4 bases; unmatched junction bases: 6. The germline gives CDR1 LGHDT, CDR2 YNNKEL (reference sequence).

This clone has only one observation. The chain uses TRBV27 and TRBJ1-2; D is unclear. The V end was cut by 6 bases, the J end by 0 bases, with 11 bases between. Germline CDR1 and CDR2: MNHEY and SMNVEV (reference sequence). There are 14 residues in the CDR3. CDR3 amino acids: CASSSGRSNYGYTF. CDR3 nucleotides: TGTGCCAGCAGCAGCGGAAGGTCTAACTATGGCTACACCTTC.

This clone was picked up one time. The DNA of the CDR3 is TGTGCCAGCAGCCCTACGACAGGGCCCGACACTGAAGCTTTCTTT. Translation gives CASSPTTGPDTEAFF. This chain links TRBV4-2 with TRBJ1-1; 7 bases match TRBD1. There are 15 residues in the CDR3. The trim removed 4 bases at V and 3 bases at J, leaving 8 bases unmatched. Germline CDR1 is LGHNA and CDR2 is YNFKEQ.

This CDR3 is CASSLMGGEETQYF. CDR3 nucleotides: TGTGCCAGCAGTTTAATGGGAGGAGAAGAGACCCAGTACTTC. The genes are TRBV27 and TRBJ2-5; the D gene is possibly TRBD2 (6 bases). CDR3 length: 14 amino acids. CDR1 MNHEY and CDR2 SMNVEV come from the germline V gene (reference sequence). V was pared by 2 bases and J by 3 bases, with 10 bases between.

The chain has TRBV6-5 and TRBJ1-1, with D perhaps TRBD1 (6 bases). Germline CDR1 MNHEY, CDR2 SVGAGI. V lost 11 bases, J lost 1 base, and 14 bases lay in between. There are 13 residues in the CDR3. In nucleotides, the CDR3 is TGTGCCGCCGCAGGGGTCTGGAACACTGAAGCTTTCTTT. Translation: CAAAGVWNTEAFF.

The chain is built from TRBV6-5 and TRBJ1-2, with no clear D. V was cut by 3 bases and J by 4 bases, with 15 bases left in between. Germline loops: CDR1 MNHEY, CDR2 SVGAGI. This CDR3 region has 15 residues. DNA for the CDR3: TGTGCCAGCAGTTATAATCGAGAGGGCCGCTATGGCTACACCTTC. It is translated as CASSYNREGRYGYTF.

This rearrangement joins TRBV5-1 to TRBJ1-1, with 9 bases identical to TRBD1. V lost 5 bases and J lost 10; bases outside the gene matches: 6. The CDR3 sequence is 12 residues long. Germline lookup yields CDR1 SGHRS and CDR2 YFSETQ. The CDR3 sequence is CASSFDRGGAFF. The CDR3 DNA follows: TGCGCCAGCAGTTTCGACAGGGGGGGAGCTTTCTTT.

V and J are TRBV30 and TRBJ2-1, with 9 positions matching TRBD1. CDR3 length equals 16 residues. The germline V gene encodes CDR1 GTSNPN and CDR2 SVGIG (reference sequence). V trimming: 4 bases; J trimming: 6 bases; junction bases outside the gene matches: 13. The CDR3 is CAWKLGGQGYSNEQFF. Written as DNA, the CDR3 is TGTGCCTGGAAGCTGGGAGGACAGGGGTACTCCAATGAGCAGTTCTTC.

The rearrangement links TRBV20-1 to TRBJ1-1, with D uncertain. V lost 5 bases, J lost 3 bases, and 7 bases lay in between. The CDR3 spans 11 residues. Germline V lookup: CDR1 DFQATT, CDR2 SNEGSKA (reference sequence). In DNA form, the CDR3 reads TGCAGTGCTGAACGCGACACTGAAGCTTTCTTT. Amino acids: CSAERDTEAFF.

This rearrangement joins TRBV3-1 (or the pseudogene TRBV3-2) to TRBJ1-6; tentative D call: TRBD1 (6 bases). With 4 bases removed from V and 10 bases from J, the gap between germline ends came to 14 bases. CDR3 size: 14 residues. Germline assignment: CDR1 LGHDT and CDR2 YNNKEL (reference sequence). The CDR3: CASSLQGSDSPLHF. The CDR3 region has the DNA TGTGCCAGCAGCCTACAGGGTTCAGACTCACCCCTCCACTTT.

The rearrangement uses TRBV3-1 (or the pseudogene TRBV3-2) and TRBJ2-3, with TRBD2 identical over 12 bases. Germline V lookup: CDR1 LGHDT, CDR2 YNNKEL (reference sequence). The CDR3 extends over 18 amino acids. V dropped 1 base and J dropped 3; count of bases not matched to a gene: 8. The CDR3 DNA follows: TGTGCCAGCAGCCAAGGTACTAGCGGGGGGTTTATAACAGATACGCAGTATTTT. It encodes CASSQGTSGGFITDTQYF.

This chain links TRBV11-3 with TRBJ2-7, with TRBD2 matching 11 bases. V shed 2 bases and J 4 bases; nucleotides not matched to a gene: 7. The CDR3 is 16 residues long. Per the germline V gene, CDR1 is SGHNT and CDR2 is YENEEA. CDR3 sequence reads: CASSLIAGGPKYEQYF. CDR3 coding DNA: TGTGCCAGCAGCTTAATAGCGGGAGGGCCGAAATACGAGCAGTACTTC.

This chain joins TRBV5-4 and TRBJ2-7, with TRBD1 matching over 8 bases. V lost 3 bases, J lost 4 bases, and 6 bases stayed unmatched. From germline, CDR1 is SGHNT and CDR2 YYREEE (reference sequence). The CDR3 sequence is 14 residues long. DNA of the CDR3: TGTGCCAGCAGCTCGCCGGGACAGGCTTACGAGCAGTACTTC. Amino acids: CASSSPGQAYEQYF.